This T cell receptor beta chain was captured by sequencing in a study of human T cells and chemical hapten exposure. Study context: Sensitization applied 2% DPC to approximately 2 cm by approximately 2 cm of upper inner arm skin. Patients additionally received therapeutic doses of diphenylcyclopropenone on the scalp once a week, and this continued throughout the approximately 23-week study. Alopecia areata, totalis or universalis was found in mostly female patients.

The CDR3 covers 15 residues. CDR1 is MNHNY and CDR2 is SVGAGI in the germline V gene (reference sequence). Trimming took 4 bases from V and 1 from J, leaving 14 bases between them. Each cDNA molecule in the library carried unique molecular identifiers. From the RACE reads, TCRdb called clonotypes with MiXCR, one entry per CDR3 protein. Among about 140,000 distinct CDR3 sequences listed, 10% to 15% were seen once. This sample's time point: patch test 2, 6 weeks after DPC sensitization. The treatment is: therapeutic diphenylcyclopropenone sensitization with weekly scalp DPC. This clonotype was seen a handful of times.

This specimen consisted of whole blood, obtained in connection with sensitization to the hapten diphenylcyclopropenone (DPC). This receptor was taken from a woman in her forties or fifties with alopecia areata. Some clones in this sample may be carry-over from other donors' samples. The genes are TRBV6-6 and TRBJ2-7; no reliable D call. CDR3 sequence reads: CASSSRRRVSYEQYF. The CDR3 region has the DNA TGTGCCAGCAGTTCCCGACGGCGAGTTTCCTACGAGCAGTACTTC.